Each of the 26 T cell receptor beta chains below was sequenced from the same sample in a study of siplizumab effects on memory and regulatory T cells. The protocol was immunoSEQ multiplex PCR, while the TCRdb copy is restricted to in-frame clones and leaves out a portion. The data contain 90,000 to 110,000 clones, roughly 91% of them singletons. Specimen: CD4+ T cells sorted from blood. These TCRs come from a human donor in good health.

This clone occurred once. The V call is TRBV10-3, the J call TRBJ1-5, with D unclear. This CDR3 has 16 amino acids. Germline V gene lookup returns CDR1 ENHRY and CDR2 SYGVKD. V was cut by 0 bases and J by 1 base, with 10 bases left in between. The CDR3 sequence: CAISESEISSNQPQHF. As DNA, the CDR3 is TGTGCCATCAGTGAGTCCGAGATATCGAGCAATCAGCCCCAGCATTTT.

The CDR3 spells CASSVDLKTYEQYF. CDR3 nucleotide sequence: TGTGCCAGCAGCGTAGACCTCAAGACCTACGAGCAGTACTTC. V and J are TRBV9 and TRBJ2-7; D is undetermined. Trimming took 0 bases from V and 2 from J, leaving 9 bases between them. This CDR3 region has 14 residues. Germline CDR1 and CDR2: SGDLS and YYNGEE.

The V call is TRBV5-3, the J call TRBJ1-2; D unresolved. TRBV5-3 is an ORF, and what it does is uncertain. Trimming took off 0 bases at V and 10 bases at J, with 7 bases between the two ends. The CDR3 covers 11 residues. The CDR3: CARSLGRFYTF. For the CDR3, the DNA is TGTGCCAGAAGCTTGGGCAGATTCTACACCTTC.

The chain couples TRBV6-7 to TRBJ1-1; D might be TRBD1 (6 bases). TRBV6-7 is an open reading frame, and its role is uncertain. V gave up 0 bases and J gave up 0 bases, with 8 bases separating them. There are 15 residues in the CDR3. This CDR3 is CASSYSGGMNTEAFF. CDR3 coding DNA: TGTGCCAGCAGTTACTCGGGGGGCATGAACACTGAAGCTTTCTTT.

The chain employs TRBV6-1 and TRBJ2-1, with D possibly matching TRBD2 (6 bases). Germline-derived CDR1 and CDR2 are MNHNS and SASEGT. This CDR3 has 15 residues. Trimming removed 2 bases at V and 2 bases at J, with 10 bases between. The CDR3 coding sequence is TGTGCCAGCAGTGAACTGCGGGGTGCCTACAATGAGCAGTTCTTC. Translated: CASSELRGAYNEQFF.

In nucleotides, the CDR3 is TGTGCCAGCAGTTATAGTACAGGGAGGAATCAGCCCCAGCATTTT. Protein sequence: CASSYSTGRNQPQHF. V is TRBV6-6 and J is TRBJ1-5; tentative D call: TRBD1 (6 bases). The CDR3 spans 15 residues. Germline loops: CDR1 MNHNY, CDR2 SVGAGI (reference sequence). The ends were cut back, 3 bases at V and 4 bases at J, with 13 bases in the middle.

The J gene is TRBJ2-2, the V gene TRBV28, with 8 nucleotides matching TRBD1. Germline V gene sequence: CDR1 MDHEN, CDR2 SYDVKM. After removal of 6 bases from V and 6 bases from J, the junction contained 9 bases not matched to a gene. This CDR3 contains 15 residues. The CDR3 DNA is TGTGCCAGCAGCCCTACCCCAGGGGGCCCCGGGGAGCTGTTTTTT. Encoded protein: CASSPTPGGPGELFF.

The chain links TRBV7-3 to TRBJ2-2; maybe TRBD1 (5 bases). The CDR3 totals 13 residues. CDR1 and CDR2 from the germline V gene are SGHTA and FQGTGA. Trimming cost V 5 bases and J 3 bases, with 7 bases left between them. CDR3 sequence reads: CASSKTDTGELFF. The CDR3, as DNA: TGTGCCAGCAGCAAGACAGACACCGGGGAGCTGTTTTTT.

The chain couples TRBV5-1 to TRBJ2-2; D gene ambiguous. The V gene's germline CDR1 is SGHRS and CDR2 YFSETQ. The length of the CDR3 is 14 residues. The germline V and J ends were trimmed by 0 bases and 1 base, with 4 bases remaining between them. CDR3 nucleotides: TGCGCCAGCAGCTTGGCGGGGAACACCGGGGAGCTGTTTTTT. It yields the protein CASSLAGNTGELFF.

This chain links TRBV5-1 with TRBJ2-3, with 9 positions matching TRBD1. The CDR3 sequence is 15 residues long. The germline V gene encodes CDR1 SGHRS and CDR2 YFSETQ. Losses at the gene ends were 0 bases for V and 4 bases for J; bases not matched to a gene: 3. The CDR3 sequence is CASSLEGQGADTQYF. DNA of the CDR3: TGCGCCAGCAGCTTGGAGGGACAGGGTGCAGATACGCAGTATTTT.

The J gene is TRBJ1-3, the V gene TRBV9; D ambiguous. The CDR3 has 16 residues. Germline loops: CDR1 SGDLS, CDR2 YYNGEE. V was pared by 3 bases and J by 0 bases, with 13 bases between. CDR3 amino acids: CASSGLSAASGNTIYF. The CDR3 region has the DNA TGTGCCAGCAGCGGTCTTTCGGCGGCCTCTGGAAACACCATATATTTT.

The CDR3 protein is CASSLSRVDTQYF. As DNA, the CDR3 is TGCGCCAGCAGCTTGTCCAGGGTCGATACGCAGTATTTT. The V call is TRBV5-1, the J call TRBJ2-3; D may be TRBD1 (5 bases). Germline V gives CDR1 SGHRS, CDR2 YFSETQ. Deletions cut 1 base from V and 6 bases from J, with 9 bases between. The CDR3 is 13 amino acids.

V is TRBV6-5 and J is TRBJ1-1; tentatively, D is TRBD1 (5 bases). The germline V gene encodes CDR1 MNHEY and CDR2 SVGAGI. This CDR3 region has 13 residues. Trimming cost V 8 bases and J 4 bases, with 14 bases left between them. In DNA, the CDR3 is TGTGCCAGCCTTAACGGGGGGGGCACTGAAGCTTTCTTT. Amino acid sequence: CASLNGGGTEAFF.

The chain uses TRBV15 and TRBJ2-2, with unresolved D. The germline V gene encodes CDR1 LNHNV and CDR2 YYDKDF (reference sequence). V shed 11 bases and J shed 3 bases, with 13 bases lying between them. The CDR3 contains 13 residues. CDR3 DNA: TGTGCCTCCGCTAGTGGGTACACCGGGGAGCTGTTTTTT. Its translation is CASASGYTGELFF.

The chain has TRBV10-3 and TRBJ2-7, with D maybe TRBD2 (7 bases). Trimming pared 3 bases from V and 10 bases from J, leaving 22 bases between. Germline V lookup: CDR1 ENHRY, CDR2 SYGVKD. This CDR3 spans 15 amino acids. The CDR3 nucleotides read TGTGCCATCAGTGATACAGGGACTACCTCTCAAGGACAGTACTTC. Residues: CAISDTGTTSQGQYF.

As for this clone: The junction shows a germline mismatch at one end, possibly a read error. The chain uses TRBV7-7 and TRBJ2-2, with 7 bases lining up with TRBD2. Germline loops: CDR1 SSHAT, CDR2 FNYEAQ (reference sequence). The CDR3 is 15 amino acids. Here the CDR3 DNA reads TGTGCTAGCAGCGAGAGTCAGGCGGGGGCCGGGGAGCTGTTTTTT. This sequence encodes CASSESQAGAGELFF.

The chain is built from TRBV10-3 and TRBJ1-1, with 7 positions matching TRBD1. The CDR3 sequence is 15 residues long. The V gene's germline CDR1 is ENHRY and CDR2 SYGVKD. With V trimmed by 4 bases and J by 6 bases, 11 bases remained unmatched. CDR3 in DNA: TGTGCCATCAGTGGGGGACAGACGATACGACCTGAAGCTTTCTTT. This translates into CAISGGQTIRPEAFF.

The chain uses TRBV2 and TRBJ2-1, with 9 bases fitting TRBD1. Trimming took 6 bases from V and 5 from J; bases not matched to a gene: 2. The CDR3 is 13 residues long. CDR1 SNHLY and CDR2 FYNNEI come from the germline V gene. In DNA, the CDR3 is TGTGCCAGCAGGGGGACAGGGCACAATGAGCAGTTCTTC. It translates to CASRGTGHNEQFF.

The J gene is TRBJ1-2, the V gene TRBV6-4; no clear D gene. The length of the CDR3 is 14 residues. From germline, CDR1 is MRHNA and CDR2 SNTAGT. CDR3 sequence (DNA): TGTCCCAACTTACAGTGGATCCTCATCTATGGCTACACCTTC. This translates into CPNLQWILIYGYTF.

The rearrangement links TRBV13 to TRBJ2-2; D call uncertain. The CDR3 totals 16 residues. Germline V gene data show CDR1 as PRHDT and CDR2 as FYEKMQ (reference sequence). The V end lost 5 bases, the J end lost 6 bases, and 19 bases lay between the germline ends. The CDR3 is CASSLLRNTLAGELFF. For the CDR3, the DNA is TGTGCCAGCAGCCTATTGAGGAACACTTTGGCCGGGGAGCTGTTTTTT.

The V call is TRBV19, the J call TRBJ2-4, with D perhaps given as TRBD1 or TRBD2 (5 bases each). This CDR3 region has 14 residues. Trimming stripped 6 bases from V and 6 bases from J, with 15 bases between. In germline, CDR1 is LNHDA, CDR2 SQIVND (reference sequence). The DNA for the CDR3 is TGTGCCAGTAGGCTTCAGGGAGTTGGAAACATTCAGTACTTC. It encodes CASRLQGVGNIQYF.

V is TRBV19 and J is TRBJ2-1; 15 bases are a match to TRBD2. The CDR3 has 18 amino acids. Germline assignment: CDR1 LNHDA and CDR2 SQIVND (reference sequence). Trimming removed 7 bases from V and 3 bases from J; junction bases left unmatched: 10. The CDR3 loop reads CASTAGLAGGQVYNEQFF. In nucleotides, the CDR3 is TGTGCCAGTACCGCCGGACTAGCGGGGGGGCAGGTCTACAATGAGCAGTTCTTC.

The chain joins TRBV6-4 to TRBJ2-7, with TRBD1 as a possible D gene (6 bases). V lost 5 bases to trimming and J lost 0 bases, with 11 bases between them. The CDR3 runs to 14 residues. CDR1 and CDR2 from the germline V gene are MRHNA and SNTAGT. CDR3 nucleotides: TGTGCCAGCAGTCAATCACAGGGCTCCTACGAGCAGTACTTC. It translates to CASSQSQGSYEQYF.

This rearrangement joins TRBV19 to TRBJ1-1; tentatively, D is TRBD1 (6 bases). Trimming stripped 3 bases from V and 2 bases from J, with 10 bases between. The germline gives CDR1 LNHDA, CDR2 SQIVND (reference sequence). This CDR3 comprises 14 residues. The CDR3 DNA reads as TGTGCCAGTAGTATCGCGGGGGCAAACACTGAAGCTTTCTTT. Protein product: CASSIAGANTEAFF.

V usage is TRBV18 and J usage is TRBJ1-1; TRBD1 agrees at 7 bases. This CDR3 has 14 residues. Germline CDR1 and CDR2: KGHSH and LQKENI. Trimming took 1 base from V and 1 from J; bases not matched to a gene: 0. CDR3 DNA sequence: TGTGCCAGCTCACCACGGGACAGGAACACTGAAGCTTTCTTT. It specifies CASSPRDRNTEAFF.

J is TRBJ1-2 and V is TRBV10-3, with 12 bases that match TRBD1. The germline V gene encodes CDR1 ENHRY and CDR2 SYGVKD. The CDR3 is 15 residues long. With V trimmed by 4 bases and J by 2 bases, 2 bases remained unmatched. CDR3 sequence (DNA): TGTGCCATCAGTGCCGGGACAGGGGGCAACTATGGCTACACCTTC. Translating gives CAISAGTGGNYGYTF.